The rows below give T cell receptor beta chains drawn from one sample of a study of cytotoxic CD8 clonotypes in ibrutinib-treated CLL. TCRdb's copy holds only in-frame clones and misses some; the assay was immunoSEQ multiplex PCR. The sample comprises 150,000 or so clones, approximately 80% of which are singletons, and about 7.6% rests with the top ten. The sample was PBMCs, taken after 36 months of ibrutinib treatment. Receptors were obtained from a human donor with chronic lymphocytic leukemia. Both conserved end residues are trimmed from each CDR3. The order of the fields is CDR3 protein, clone size, V gene. Not every row has a clone size; where given, it reads once, few, many or a size class.

cdr3_aa: ASSLYRGELSYEQY; clone_size: few; v_call: TRBV5-1
cdr3_aa: ASSPWVVRVHEQY; clone_size: -; v_call: TRBV18
cdr3_aa: AISESRGGADYGYT; clone_size: -; v_call: TRBV10-3
cdr3_aa: ASSPGTGLGGYT; clone_size: few; v_call: TRBV5-8
cdr3_aa: ASSPKGSNYEQY; clone_size: once; v_call: TRBV18
cdr3_aa: ASGLYIGGYEQY; clone_size: -; v_call: TRBV27
cdr3_aa: ASSPEDSGGFGQETQY; clone_size: -; v_call: TRBV4-2
cdr3_aa: SVEKWGTGRPTDTQY; clone_size: -; v_call: TRBV29-1
cdr3_aa: ASQTGTATYEQY; clone_size: -; v_call: TRBV18
cdr3_aa: ASSSIYTPGQANTEAF; clone_size: -; v_call: TRBV7-9
cdr3_aa: AISEFEEKLF; clone_size: -; v_call: TRBV10-3
cdr3_aa: ASTYWTSGGSTQY; clone_size: many; v_call: TRBV6-5
cdr3_aa: AWSNWQTDNSPLH; clone_size: -; v_call: TRBV30
cdr3_aa: ASSEARGVDEKLF; clone_size: -; v_call: TRBV6-1
cdr3_aa: ASKLQGPNTEAF; clone_size: once; v_call: TRBV10-2
cdr3_aa: ASSQDWLREVEQF; clone_size: -; v_call: TRBV4-2
cdr3_aa: ASSLAPGTGVDYEQY; clone_size: few; v_call: TRBV5-1
cdr3_aa: ASSPREGVAGELF; clone_size: -; v_call: TRBV18
cdr3_aa: ASSPFGNEQF; clone_size: -; v_call: TRBV27
cdr3_aa: ASTKNSGTFYEQY; clone_size: few; v_call: TRBV2
cdr3_aa: ASSLEGSLVTEAF; clone_size: -; v_call: TRBV5-4
cdr3_aa: ASSRRTGSANEKLF; clone_size: -; v_call: TRBV25-1
cdr3_aa: ASRVANSPYEQY; clone_size: -; v_call: TRBV5-1
cdr3_aa: ASSHPVQNNEQF; clone_size: -; v_call: TRBV7-3
cdr3_aa: ASSPGTGFTYEQY; clone_size: -; v_call: TRBV2
cdr3_aa: ASSLSHQPQH; clone_size: few; v_call: TRBV28
cdr3_aa: ASREGTPNYGYT; clone_size: -; v_call: TRBV2
cdr3_aa: ASSLGSGVRSGYT; clone_size: -; v_call: TRBV27
cdr3_aa: ASSLRGDTEAF; clone_size: -; v_call: TRBV7-6
cdr3_aa: ASSYIGGETQY; clone_size: -; v_call: TRBV6-5
cdr3_aa: ASSYSMVQGLREQY; clone_size: -; v_call: TRBV6-5
cdr3_aa: ASSLAPGQGIPDTQY; clone_size: -; v_call: TRBV5-6
cdr3_aa: ATSPDGEKLF; clone_size: -; v_call: TRBV10-3
cdr3_aa: ASSYSPTGAADTQY; clone_size: -; v_call: TRBV6-5
cdr3_aa: ASRPQGGSGEAF; clone_size: -; v_call: TRBV28
cdr3_aa: ARPVGRSGNQPQH; clone_size: -; v_call: TRBV21-1
cdr3_aa: ASSLNPGTRGGYT; clone_size: -; v_call: TRBV7-8
cdr3_aa: ASSSQIALETQY; clone_size: -; v_call: TRBV19
cdr3_aa: ASSGRTASSPLH; clone_size: -; v_call: TRBV7-8
cdr3_aa: ASSLAAGTYEQY; clone_size: -; v_call: TRBV5-4
cdr3_aa: AWSKIIETQY; clone_size: -; v_call: TRBV30
cdr3_aa: ASSYGLEATNEQF; clone_size: -; v_call: TRBV6-5
cdr3_aa: ASSPAGPVYEQF; clone_size: -; v_call: TRBV23-1
cdr3_aa: ASSGTGTANQPQH; clone_size: -; v_call: TRBV6-5
cdr3_aa: SVLRGTGSLGYT; clone_size: -; v_call: TRBV29-1
cdr3_aa: ASSFTSGYEQY; clone_size: once; v_call: TRBV11-2
cdr3_aa: ATSRDPGQGYYEQY; clone_size: -; v_call: TRBV15
cdr3_aa: ASSGGTKGPPYGEQY; clone_size: -; v_call: TRBV5-6
cdr3_aa: ASSFITGELF; clone_size: -; v_call: TRBV27
cdr3_aa: ASSRRRAGGGEQY; clone_size: -; v_call: TRBV7-8
cdr3_aa: ASSVPGLQSEQF; clone_size: -; v_call: TRBV6-5